The 10 T cell receptor beta chains presented below share a single source sample, sequenced in a study of T cells in Graves' hyperthyroidism and ophthalmopathy (dated by TCRdb to between 2019 and 2020). The receptor library was made with multiplex PCR. The instrument was an Illumina HiSeq 2000. Amplification of TCR beta CDR3 regions was carried out from RNA transcripts. The first round of RT-PCR for the TCR CDR3 was performed with the HTBI primer set and the Qiagen OneStep RT-PCR kit. Starting from the raw public reads, TCRdb applied fastp trimming at Q25, assembled clones with MiXCR and retained in-frame beta chains. Rows with one shared CDR3 protein collapse into an entry with the most common genes and DNA. The sample yields 380,000 or so distinct CDR3 sequences; about 20% were counted once. Of the sample, about 3.7% is held by the ten largest clones. Material for sequencing was blood. These receptors all stem from a woman aged 18-30 years with Graves' hyperthyroidism.

This clonotype was counted at least ten times. In DNA form, the CDR3 reads TGTGCCAGCAGCGGGGGGTCTCGGGGCTACACCTTC. This gives the protein CASSGGSRGYTF. This rearrangement joins TRBV9 to TRBJ1-2; D might be TRBD1 (5 bases). The CDR3 is made up of 12 amino acids. CDR1 and CDR2 from the germline V gene are SGDLS and YYNGEE. V lost 3 bases and J 8 bases, leaving 11 bases between the germline ends.

The genes are TRBV9 and TRBJ2-2, with D unresolved. This CDR3 comprises 13 residues. Germline values: CDR1 SGDLS, CDR2 YYNGEE. Trimming took 3 bases from V and 3 from J, leaving 6 bases between them. CDR3 in amino acids: CASSAPDTGELFF. The CDR3 DNA reads as TGTGCCAGCAGCGCGCCGGACACCGGGGAGCTGTTTTTT.

This clonotype has ten or more counts. V is TRBV5-1 and J is TRBJ1-1; 7 positions match TRBD1. Germline CDR1 and CDR2: SGHRS and YFSETQ. The V and J ends lost 2 bases and 7 bases, in that order; junction bases with no gene match: 5. This CDR3 is 13 amino acids long. CDR3 sequence: CASSFTGEGEAFF. The CDR3 nucleotides are TGCGCCAGCAGCTTTACAGGGGAAGGTGAAGCTTTCTTT.

The V call is TRBV28, the J call TRBJ1-1; D not certain. The CDR3 length is 15 residues. Germline CDR1 reads MDHEN; CDR2 reads SYDVKM. The V end was cut by 6 bases, the J end by 5 bases, with 19 bases between. This CDR3 reads CASRTPIKPGTEAFF. The CDR3 DNA follows: TGTGCCAGCAGGACACCGATCAAGCCGGGTACTGAAGCTTTCTTT.

This clonotype was recorded many times. The J gene is TRBJ1-1, the V gene TRBV2, with 8 bases matching TRBD1. The V gene end was trimmed by 5 bases and the J gene end by 4 bases; junction bases not matched to a gene: 6. Germline values: CDR1 SNHLY, CDR2 FYNNEI. This CDR3 contains 14 residues. The CDR3 loop is CASSSRTGLTEAFF. DNA of the CDR3: TGTGCCAGCAGTTCACGGACAGGGCTCACTGAAGCTTTCTTT. Complete variable domain (other parts from reference TRBV2 and TRBJ1-1): EPEVTQTPSHQVTQMGQEVILRCVPISNHLYFYWYRQILGQKVEFLVSFYNNEISEKSEIFDDQFSVERPDGSNFTLKIRSTKLEDSAMYFCASSSRTGLTEAFFGQGTRLTVV.

The sample holds many counts of this clonotype. The V gene is TRBV4-1, the J gene TRBJ1-6; no reliable D call. The CDR3 consists of 14 residues. Germline CDR1 reads MGHRA; CDR2 reads YSYEKL. The germline V and J ends were trimmed by 4 bases and 8 bases, with 12 bases remaining between them. CDR3: CASSPGSEYSPLHF. The CDR3 DNA sequence: TGCGCCAGCAGCCCAGGCAGTGAATATTCACCCCTCCACTTT.

This clonotype was seen ten or more times. The chain uses TRBV13 and TRBJ1-2, with TRBD1 matching 8 bases. J lost 8 bases, V lost 5 bases, and 7 bases had no gene match. This CDR3 is built from 13 residues. Germline values: CDR1 PRHDT, CDR2 FYEKMQ (reference sequence). The DNA of the CDR3 is TGTGCCAGCAGCCCCGGACAGGGAGGCGGCTACACCTTC. Amino acids: CASSPGQGGGYTF.

This clonotype has more than one count but fewer than ten. CDR3 nucleotide sequence: TGTGCCAGCTCACAGGCGGGACAGGGGGCGCGGACGCAGTATTTT. As protein: CASSQAGQGARTQYF. This chain connects TRBV18 to TRBJ2-3; 12 bases line up with TRBD1. This CDR3 has 15 residues. Germline assignment: CDR1 KGHSH and CDR2 LQKENI. Germline trimming cut 4 bases from V and 9 bases from J; bases unmatched to any gene: 8.

The chain is built from TRBV19 and TRBJ1-1; D is unclear. From germline, CDR1 is LNHDA and CDR2 SQIVND (reference sequence). CDR3 length equals 12 residues. V gave up 8 bases and J gave up 4 bases, with 11 bases separating them. The CDR3 here is CASLGMGTEAFF. The CDR3 DNA follows: TGTGCCAGTTTGGGGATGGGCACTGAAGCTTTCTTT.

This clonotype was detected ten times or more. The chain combines TRBV20-1 with TRBJ1-1; D is unresolved. The germline CDR1 and CDR2 sequences are DFQATT and SNEGSKA (reference sequence). With 3 bases removed from V and 0 bases from J, the gap between germline ends came to 14 bases. The CDR3 consists of 15 residues. The CDR3 region is CSARDLEGMNTEAFF. The CDR3 DNA sequence: TGCAGTGCTAGGGACCTCGAAGGGATGAACACTGAAGCTTTCTTT.